This is a list of T cell receptor beta chains from one sample in a study of shared clonotypes between healthy human individuals. This table comes from immunoSEQ multiplex PCR, and its TCRdb copy is limited to in-frame clones, with some not included. The sample contains roughly 700,000 clones, approximately 79% of which appear only once. The sequencing input was memory CD4+ T cells sorted from blood. Receptor source: a woman in her 30s in good health. The CDR3 runs from the conserved cysteine through the conserved F or W.

TRBV19,15,CASSIMGRQNTEAFF
TRBV10-1,15,CASSVGAGAQETQYF
TRBV9,15,CASSSRQVNTGELFF
TRBV6-5,13,CASRPEVVYGYTF
TRBV10-1,13,CAGSWDGTYEQYF
TRBV28,13,CASNLASQETQYF
TRBV5-1,16,CASSLGWGGRRETQYF
TRBV28,14,CASSLTPSTQPQHF
TRBV6-6,12,CASSGMTGGYTF
TRBV29-1,13,CSAGGGVGQPQHF
TRBV7-2,13,CASSPQRDTEAFF
TRBV19,13,CASSRAGGYGYTF
TRBV5-1,16,CASRGLAGHSYNEQFF
TRBV25-1,14,CASSWTTGANVLTF
TRBV6-1,12,CASSERDREAFF
TRBV5-1,15,CASSSGQENTDTQYF
TRBV5-6,13,CASSSTVSYEQYF
TRBV5-1,17,CASSWRSGTSGTDTQYF
TRBV7-9,11,CASSPQGGEFF
TRBV10-3,12,CAIRKNTGELFF
TRBV7-9,16,CASSPIRGSIYNEQFF
TRBV19,16,CASSPPLGAGAYEQYF
TRBV5-1,14,CASRDKGNAGELFF
TRBV19,13,CASSKGAKDEQYF
TRBV6-5,15,CASSYSGTLNTEAFF